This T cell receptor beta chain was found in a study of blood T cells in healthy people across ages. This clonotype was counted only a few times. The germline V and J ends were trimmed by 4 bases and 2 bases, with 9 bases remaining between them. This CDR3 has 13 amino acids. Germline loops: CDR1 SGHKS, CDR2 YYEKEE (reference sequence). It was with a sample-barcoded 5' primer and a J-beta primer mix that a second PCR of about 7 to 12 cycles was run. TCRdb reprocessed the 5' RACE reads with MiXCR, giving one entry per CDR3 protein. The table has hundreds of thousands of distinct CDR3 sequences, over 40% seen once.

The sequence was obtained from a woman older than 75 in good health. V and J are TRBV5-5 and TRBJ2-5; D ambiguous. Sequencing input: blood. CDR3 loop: CASSVSPQETQYF. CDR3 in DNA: TGTGCCAGCAGCGTATCCCCACAAGAGACCCAGTACTTC.